This TCR beta chain was obtained from a study of shared clonotypes between healthy human individuals. This clone has ten or more counts. The CDR3 length is 15 residues. V lost 1 base and J lost 4, with 11 bases in between. Germline values: CDR1 SGHAT, CDR2 FQNNGV. The unsorted PBMC replicate PCRs were performed with approximately 0.3 ug DNA, 30,000 to 35,000 T cell genomes. Some clones are missing from TCRdb's copy, which holds only in-frame ones; the method was immunoSEQ multiplex PCR. The sample shows about 470,000 clones, roughly 77% of them seen only once. The sequence was collected from a woman between 40 and 50 years old in good health. Some clones in this sample may be carry-over from other donors' samples. Material for sequencing was PBMCs. The rearrangement joins TRBV11-2 to TRBJ2-1; no firm D call. Written as DNA, the CDR3 is TGTGCCAGCAGCTTAGCACCCACCGGATACAATGAGCAGTTCTTC. Its protein product is CASSLAPTGYNEQFF. Filled out from reference TRBV11-2 and TRBJ2-1, the complete variable domain reads EAGVAQSPRYKIIEKRQSVAFWCNPISGHATLYWYQQILGQGPKLLIQFQNNGVVDDSQLPKDRFSAERLKGVDSTLKIQPAKLEDSAVYLCASSLAPTGYNEQFFGPGTRLTVL.